The table lists the clone carrying this T cell receptor (beta chain) with a few counts. The antigen is not known. Those who donated were healthy bone marrow donors. V lost 5 bases, J lost 5 bases, and 22 bases lay in between. The germline gives CDR1 SGHDT, CDR2 YYEEEE. The CDR3 consists of 16 residues. The entry originates in a study of cytomegalovirus exposure and HLA in healthy donors. Overall study results and limits: Diagnosis of cytomegalovirus status made by the classifier reportedly showed high specificity and sensitivity. At a 0.05 false discovery rate, a later analysis found some 18,000 TCR beta sequences to be associated with HLA alleles.

PCR employed 60 Vbeta and 13 Jbeta primers. Produced via immunoSEQ multiplex PCR; TCRdb's table is partial and in-frame only. The repertoire holds about 160,000 clones, around 74% seen once, with about 1.4% in the top ten. This TCR came from a woman in her 30s in good health and CMV-seronegative. Sequencing input: PBMCs. The genes are TRBV5-6 and TRBJ1-2; D might be TRBD1 (6 bases). CDR3 region: CASSIRGPGGGYGYTF. The CDR3 bases are TGTGCCAGCAGTATCAGGGGCCCCGGGGGGGGATATGGCTACACCTTC.